Below are 5 T cell receptor beta chains sequenced from a single sample in a study of CD8+ T cells in alopecia areata. Extracted RNA was reverse transcribed, and the resulting cDNA served as sequencing template. Sequencing was performed with immunoSEQ multiplex PCR; in TCRdb, only in-frame clones are kept and a portion is missing. The sample yields about 110,000 clones, under 60% seen once. The sequencing sample was made of NKG2D-low CD8+ T cells sorted from blood. Receptors were obtained from a human donor with alopecia areata.

The chain combines TRBV7-8 with TRBJ2-5, with 11 bases identical to TRBD2. Germline V CDR1 and CDR2: SGHVS, FQNEAQ. The ends lost 4 bases at V and 2 bases at J; junction bases unmatched: 3. This CDR3 contains 15 residues. The CDR3 bases are TGTGCCAGCAGCTCTCTAGCGGGGGGACAAGAGACCCAGTACTTC. It codes for CASSSLAGGQETQYF.

This clone was counted only a few times. The rearrangement uses TRBV29-1 and TRBJ2-7; 12 nucleotides agree with TRBD1. V shed 6 bases, J shed 6 bases, and the junction held 9 bases outside the gene matches. Germline-derived CDR1 and CDR2 are SQVTM and ANQGSEA. The CDR3 is made up of 14 amino acids. The CDR3 region is CSVLSGTGGTEQYF. CDR3 DNA: TGCAGCGTGTTATCCGGGACAGGGGGCACCGAGCAGTACTTC.

In its sample, this clone was seen once. V and J are TRBV19 and TRBJ1-2; unclear D gene. Trimming stripped 7 bases from V and 8 bases from J, with 14 bases between. CDR1 is LNHDA, CDR2 SQIVND, per germline (reference sequence). CDR3 length: 12 residues. The CDR3 DNA sequence: TGTGCCAGTACCACGACCATCGGAGGCTACACCTTC. Amino acid sequence: CASTTTIGGYTF.

The CDR3 reads CASSSGGQGPSNQPQHF. In nucleotides, the CDR3 is TGTGCCAGCAGTTCAGGGGGCCAGGGGCCCAGCAATCAGCCCCAGCATTTT. V and J are TRBV27 and TRBJ1-5; 8 bases are a match to TRBD1. The germline CDR1 and CDR2 sequences are MNHEY and SMNVEV (reference sequence). V trimming: 4 bases; J trimming: 1 base; junction bases outside the gene matches: 9. CDR3 size: 17 residues.

The chain has TRBV15 and TRBJ1-1, with no clear D. CDR3 length: 15 amino acids. Germline CDR1 is LNHNV and CDR2 is YYDKDF (reference sequence). V was cut by 5 bases and J by 0 bases, with 13 bases left in between. CDR3 nucleotides: TGTGCCACCAGCGGCGAGGAGGCCCTGAACACTGAAGCTTTCTTT. It encodes CATSGEEALNTEAFF.